This is a list of T cell receptor beta chains from one sample in a study of blood T cells in healthy people across ages. MiXCR was run by TCRdb on the 5' RACE reads, yielding one entry per CDR3 protein. The table records roughly 1,500,000 distinct CDR3 sequences, around two fifths of them present only once. Material for sequencing was blood. Receptors originate from a young woman in good health. Both conserved end residues are part of each CDR3. A D gene is named only where the DNA matches it firmly. Rows may omit the clone size; those that give it use once, few, many or a size class.

d_gene: NA; v_gene: TRBV4-1; j_gene: TRBJ2-3; abundance: NA; CDR3aa: CASSPLTLGVDTQYF; CDR3nt: TGCGCCAGCAGCCCCCTCACGCTGGGGGTGGATACGCAGTATTTT
d_gene: NA; v_gene: TRBV7-9; j_gene: TRBJ1-5; abundance: few; CDR3aa: CASSSSASQPQHF; CDR3nt: TGTGCCAGCAGCTCATCCGCCAGCCAGCCCCAGCATTTT
d_gene: TRBD1; v_gene: TRBV7-6; j_gene: TRBJ1-1; abundance: NA; CDR3aa: CASSRGQGTNTEAFF; CDR3nt: TGTGCCAGCAGCCGAGGACAGGGTACGAACACTGAAGCTTTCTTT
d_gene: TRBD2; v_gene: TRBV6-5; j_gene: TRBJ2-1; abundance: NA; CDR3aa: CASSYGASGSEQFF; CDR3nt: TGTGCCAGCAGTTACGGGGCTAGCGGGAGCGAGCAGTTCTTC
d_gene: NA; v_gene: TRBV6-1; j_gene: TRBJ2-7; abundance: few; CDR3aa: CASSGDSLVDEQYF; CDR3nt: TGTGCCAGCAGTGGAGACAGTTTAGTTGATGAGCAGTACTTC
d_gene: TRBD2; v_gene: TRBV5-5; j_gene: TRBJ2-7; abundance: NA; CDR3aa: CASSSLLADSYNEQYF; CDR3nt: TGTGCCAGCAGCTCCCTTCTAGCGGATTCCTACAATGAGCAGTACTTC
d_gene: TRBD1; v_gene: TRBV6-6; j_gene: TRBJ1-4; abundance: NA; CDR3aa: CASSPDRAFNEKLFF; CDR3nt: TGTGCCAGCAGTCCAGACAGGGCCTTTAATGAAAAACTGTTTTTT
d_gene: NA; v_gene: TRBV28; j_gene: TRBJ2-5; abundance: NA; CDR3aa: CASSLPGAKTQYF; CDR3nt: TGTGCCAGCAGTTTGCCAGGGGCAAAGACCCAGTACTTC
d_gene: NA; v_gene: TRBV29-1; j_gene: TRBJ2-2; abundance: NA; CDR3aa: CSVEVPRSNTGELFF; CDR3nt: TGCAGCGTTGAAGTCCCCCGATCGAACACCGGGGAGCTGTTTTTT
d_gene: NA; v_gene: TRBV6-4; j_gene: TRBJ2-1; abundance: few; CDR3aa: CASSGSAGTNEQFF; CDR3nt: TGTGCCAGCAGTGGGTCAGCGGGGACAAATGAGCAGTTCTTC
d_gene: TRBD1; v_gene: TRBV7-3; j_gene: TRBJ2-3; abundance: NA; CDR3aa: CASSDGTGGTDTQYF; CDR3nt: TGTGCCAGCAGCGATGGGACAGGGGGTACAGATACGCAGTATTTT
d_gene: TRBD2; v_gene: TRBV24-1; j_gene: TRBJ2-7; abundance: NA; CDR3aa: CATSSGTSSYPEQYF; CDR3nt: TGTGCCACCTCATCCGGGACTAGTTCTTACCCTGAGCAGTACTTC
d_gene: NA; v_gene: TRBV5-6; j_gene: TRBJ2-7; abundance: NA; CDR3aa: CASSRWGEQYF; CDR3nt: TGTGCCAGCAGCCGTTGGGGGGAGCAGTACTTC
d_gene: NA; v_gene: TRBV9; j_gene: TRBJ2-2; abundance: once; CDR3aa: CASSPRPAINTGELFF; CDR3nt: TGTGCCAGCAGCCCCCGCCCAGCGATAAACACCGGGGAGCTGTTTTTT
d_gene: TRBD1; v_gene: TRBV6-6; j_gene: TRBJ2-1; abundance: NA; CDR3aa: CASSPYSGTADYNEQFF; CDR3nt: TGTGCCAGCAGCCCTTACTCCGGGACAGCGGACTACAATGAGCAGTTCTTC
d_gene: NA; v_gene: TRBV29-1; j_gene: TRBJ2-1; abundance: many; CDR3aa: CSLGRGNEQFF; CDR3nt: TGCAGCTTAGGACGTGGCAATGAGCAGTTCTTC
d_gene: TRBD2; v_gene: TRBV6-6; j_gene: TRBJ2-3; abundance: NA; CDR3aa: CASNRLAGGYTDTQYF; CDR3nt: TGTGCCAGCAATCGACTAGCGGGGGGGTACACAGATACGCAGTATTTT
d_gene: TRBD2; v_gene: TRBV20-1; j_gene: TRBJ2-3; abundance: NA; CDR3aa: CSASEPGLVPDTQYF; CDR3nt: TGCAGTGCTAGTGAACCGGGACTAGTCCCAGATACGCAGTATTTT
d_gene: TRBD2; v_gene: TRBV18; j_gene: TRBJ2-7; abundance: NA; CDR3aa: CASSPGRVRAEQYF; CDR3nt: TGTGCCAGCTCACCGGGGAGGGTAAGGGCCGAGCAGTACTTC
d_gene: NA; v_gene: TRBV5-4; j_gene: TRBJ1-2; abundance: NA; CDR3aa: CASSLWAGASNYGYTF; CDR3nt: TGTGCCAGCAGCTTGTGGGCAGGAGCATCTAACTATGGCTACACCTTC
d_gene: NA; v_gene: TRBV5-5; j_gene: TRBJ1-1; abundance: NA; CDR3aa: CASSSTPRSPETEAFF; CDR3nt: TGTGCCAGCAGCTCAACACCCCGTTCGCCTGAAACTGAAGCTTTCTTT
d_gene: NA; v_gene: TRBV3-1; j_gene: TRBJ2-5; abundance: NA; CDR3aa: CASSSIRDTWETQYF; CDR3nt: TGTGCCAGCAGCTCCATCCGGGACACATGGGAGACCCAGTACTTC
d_gene: NA; v_gene: TRBV20-1; j_gene: TRBJ2-5; abundance: NA; CDR3aa: CSARDRVAGLQETQYF; CDR3nt: TGCAGTGCTAGAGATCGGGTGGCGGGGCTCCAAGAGACCCAGTACTTC
d_gene: TRBD1; v_gene: TRBV24-1; j_gene: TRBJ1-2; abundance: NA; CDR3aa: CATRPTGGDYGYTF; CDR3nt: TGTGCCACCAGACCTACAGGGGGAGACTATGGCTACACCTTC
d_gene: NA; v_gene: TRBV7-9; j_gene: TRBJ2-7; abundance: few; CDR3aa: CASSSRDFTYEQYF; CDR3nt: TGTGCCAGCAGCTCTCGGGACTTTACCTACGAGCAGTACTTC
d_gene: TRBD2; v_gene: TRBV27; j_gene: TRBJ2-1; abundance: NA; CDR3aa: CASSPPGLARGEQFF; CDR3nt: TGTGCCAGCAGTCCACCGGGACTAGCGCGCGGGGAGCAGTTCTTC
d_gene: NA; v_gene: TRBV27; j_gene: TRBJ1-1; abundance: many; CDR3aa: CASSLYGLGGQATFF; CDR3nt: TGTGCCAGCAGTTTATATGGGTTAGGCGGGCAAGCCACTTTCTTT
d_gene: TRBD1; v_gene: TRBV4-1; j_gene: TRBJ2-7; abundance: NA; CDR3aa: CASSQEAGTGASEVPYEQYF; CDR3nt: TGCGCCAGCAGCCAAGAAGCCGGGACAGGAGCATCTGAGGTCCCCTACGAGCAGTACTTC
d_gene: NA; v_gene: TRBV10-3; j_gene: TRBJ1-2; abundance: NA; CDR3aa: CAISGLQGNYGYTF; CDR3nt: TGTGCCATCAGCGGCCTACAGGGTAACTATGGCTACACCTTC
d_gene: NA; v_gene: TRBV13; j_gene: TRBJ2-1; abundance: NA; CDR3aa: CASSLGLRGYEQFF; CDR3nt: TGTGCCAGCAGCTTAGGCCTAAGGGGGTATGAGCAGTTCTTC
d_gene: TRBD1; v_gene: TRBV10-3; j_gene: TRBJ1-1; abundance: NA; CDR3aa: CAIRTRGDLNTEAFF; CDR3nt: TGTGCCATCAGGACCAGGGGGGACCTTAACACTGAAGCTTTCTTT
d_gene: NA; v_gene: TRBV15; j_gene: TRBJ2-7; abundance: few; CDR3aa: CATSPGAGKLYEQYF; CDR3nt: TGTGCCACCAGCCCGGGGGCGGGAAAGCTATACGAGCAGTACTTC
d_gene: NA; v_gene: TRBV4-1; j_gene: TRBJ1-2; abundance: few; CDR3aa: CASSRAAGLENYGYTF; CDR3nt: TGCGCCAGCAGCCGAGCGGCAGGCCTGGAAAACTATGGCTACACCTTC
d_gene: TRBD1; v_gene: TRBV20-1; j_gene: TRBJ1-2; abundance: few; CDR3aa: CSAEPGQQIYGYTF; CDR3nt: TGCAGTGCTGAACCGGGACAGCAGATTTATGGCTACACCTTC
d_gene: TRBD2; v_gene: TRBV3-1; j_gene: TRBJ2-1; abundance: NA; CDR3aa: CASSQEFGSGAKLNEQFF; CDR3nt: TGTGCCAGCAGCCAAGAATTCGGTAGCGGGGCCAAATTAAATGAGCAGTTCTTC
d_gene: TRBD2; v_gene: TRBV6-5; j_gene: TRBJ2-1; abundance: few; CDR3aa: CASTPTGTRDEQFF; CDR3nt: TGTGCCAGCACCCCGACCGGGACTAGGGATGAGCAGTTCTTC
d_gene: NA; v_gene: TRBV7-2; j_gene: TRBJ2-3; abundance: few; CDR3aa: CASSLVATSPSDTQYF; CDR3nt: TGTGCCAGCAGCTTAGTAGCGACCTCCCCATCGGATACGCAGTATTTT
d_gene: NA; v_gene: TRBV7-9; j_gene: TRBJ2-4; abundance: NA; CDR3aa: CASSPISGAGTKNIQYF; CDR3nt: TGTGCCAGCAGCCCCATTTCGGGCGCCGGGACCAAAAACATTCAGTACTTC
d_gene: TRBD2; v_gene: TRBV4-2; j_gene: TRBJ2-3; abundance: NA; CDR3aa: CASNQDGGLAVPRTQYF; CDR3nt: TGTGCCAGCAACCAAGATGGGGGACTAGCGGTTCCCCGTACGCAGTATTTT
d_gene: TRBD2; v_gene: TRBV11-2; j_gene: TRBJ2-6; abundance: few; CDR3aa: CASSFSGTGANVLTF; CDR3nt: TGTGCCAGCAGCTTTAGCGGGACTGGGGCCAACGTCCTGACTTTC
d_gene: NA; v_gene: TRBV9; j_gene: TRBJ1-6; abundance: few; CDR3aa: CASSPSSSPLHF; CDR3nt: TGTGCCAGCAGCCCTTCGAGTTCACCCCTCCACTTT